This TCR beta chain is drawn from a study of CD8 T cells in Susac syndrome. Random hexamers primed reverse transcription of roughly 0.5 to 1 ug RNA. The method of amplification for TCR beta CDR3 was immunoSEQ multiplex PCR, covering 54 Vbeta and 13 Jbeta. In TCRdb, the immunoSEQ multiplex PCR reads were re-called with MiXCR into one record per CDR3 protein. This sample yields 150,000 or so distinct CDR3 sequences, of which 85% to 95% are seen a single time; roughly 0.13% belongs to the top ten. In blood CD8+ and CD4+ T cells, TCR beta underwent sequencing. FACS was used to enrich TEMRA cells, whereas the CD8+ and CD4+ T cells were obtained by negative isolation. CDR3 size: 13 residues. The V end was cut by 6 bases, the J end by 2 bases, with 11 bases between.

The chain employs TRBV12-3 or TRBV12-4 and TRBJ2-7; maybe TRBD1 (6 bases). Material for sequencing was CD4+ T cells from PBMCs. The clonotype originates from a human donor in good health. The CDR3 nucleotides read TGTGCCAGCAGAGTGACAGGCGCCTACGAGCAGTACTTC. This translates into CASRVTGAYEQYF.